This T cell receptor (beta chain) was profiled in a study of PD-1 blockade in classical Hodgkin lymphoma. General study results and limits: Patients newly diagnosed and complete responders had comparable baseline diversity. Healthy donors reportedly exceeded newly diagnosed patients in baseline TCR diversity. Repertoire difference causes, possibly disease activity or prior therapy, remain undefined.

Stated time point: cycle 4 day 1 (C4D1), after six to seven weeks of nivolumab. Each and every patient relapsed after autologous stem cell transplantation, and patients got differing brentuximab vedotin exposure. Best responses included complete response and partial response; otherwise, the best response was progressive disease. Produced via immunoSEQ multiplex PCR; TCRdb's table is partial and in-frame only. The profile shows some 24,000 clones, 72% of them singletons. V lost 2 bases and J lost 10, with 17 bases in between. CDR3 length: 14 amino acids. Germline-derived CDR1 and CDR2 are MNHEY and SVGAGI. A note on this clone: The antigen is not known.

The sequencing used peripheral blood mononuclear cells (PBMCs), collected before the fourth cycle of nivolumab. V and J are TRBV6-5 and TRBJ1-2, with D uncertain. This TCR came from a human donor with classical Hodgkin lymphoma. CDR3 bases: TGTGCCAGCAGTTACACCCCCTTGCCGGGAGACTACACCTTC. This sequence encodes CASSYTPLPGDYTF.